The source of this TCR beta chain is a study of CD8+ T cells in alopecia areata. The overall study: Treated patients were dosed with oral tofacitinib, taking 5 to 10 mg twice daily. The investigators scored severity in treated patients by the percentage of affected scalp area.

This CDR3 is built from 13 residues. The V and J ends lost 7 bases and 7 bases respectively, with 16 bases between them. CDR1 and CDR2 from the germline V gene are MNHEY and SVGAGI. The sequencing template was cDNA reverse transcribed from extracted RNA. TCRdb keeps only in-frame clones here, not all; method: immunoSEQ multiplex PCR. Here the sample spans 180,000 or so clones, roughly half being singletons. Treatment denoted: oral pan-JAK inhibitor, 5-10 mg twice daily. Sorted populations comprised CD4+ and CD8+ T cells obtained from PBMCs. This TCR was recovered from a human donor with alopecia areata. V and J are TRBV6-5 and TRBJ1-2; D gene uncertain. This specimen was CD8+ T cells sorted from blood, taken around week 54, from a patient treated with tofacitinib. CDR3 loop: CASKETSLGGYTF. The CDR3 region has the DNA TGTGCCAGCAAGGAGACAAGCTTAGGTGGCTACACCTTC.